This TCR beta chain was profiled in a study of cytomegalovirus exposure and HLA in healthy donors. The PCR was carried out with 60 Vbeta primers and 13 Jbeta primers. TCRdb's table, derived via immunoSEQ multiplex PCR, lists solely in-frame clones and lacks some. The sample has about 230,000 clones; about 85% are singletons. To note about this clone: Antigen: not known.

Whole-study results and caveats: Previously analyzed data showed that most TCR beta V segments were productive at a frequency of about 87% or about 30%.

This CDR3 comprises 21 residues. The germline CDR1 and CDR2 sequences are MGHRA and YSYEKL. The V segment lost 1 base and the J segment 7 bases; nucleotides outside the gene matches: 23. The sample consisted of PBMCs. This TCR was sampled from a girl aged 2 to 10 in good health and CMV-seronegative. This chain uses TRBV4-1 with TRBJ2-1, with 9 bases identical to TRBD1. CDR3 nucleotides: TGCGCCAGCAGCCAAGCTACCCGTCCACAGGGGGCAACGAGGGGACGGAATGAGCAGTTCTTC. It encodes CASSQATRPQGATRGRNEQFF.